A single sample gave rise to the 21 T cell receptor beta chains below, sequenced in a study of blood T cell repertoires in COVID-19. Some clones are missing from TCRdb's copy, which holds only in-frame ones; the method was immunoSEQ multiplex PCR. The sample has 95,000 to 120,000 clones; about 88% are singletons. Material: peripheral blood. These receptors were collected from a human donor in a cohort sampled during active COVID-19.

This chain connects TRBV7-9 to TRBJ2-4, with D maybe TRBD2 (7 bases). The CDR3 length is 13 residues. V lost 1 base to trimming and J lost 9 bases, with 10 bases between them. CDR1 SEHNR and CDR2 FQNEAQ come from the germline V gene (reference sequence). CDR3 amino acids: CASSLVGGAIQYF. In nucleotides, the CDR3 is TGTGCCAGCAGCTTAGTAGGGGGGGCCATTCAGTACTTC.

The V gene is TRBV2, the J gene TRBJ2-1; the D gene is possibly TRBD2 (5 bases). The CDR3 is 16 residues long. Germline CDR1 is SNHLY and CDR2 is FYNNEI. The V end lost 5 bases, the J end lost 0 bases, and 14 bases lay between the germline ends. The CDR3: CASSNGLYSSYNEQFF. In DNA form, the CDR3 reads TGTGCCAGCAGTAACGGACTTTATAGCTCCTACAATGAGCAGTTCTTC. Full variable domain (remainder filled in from reference TRBV2 and TRBJ2-1): EPEVTQTPSHQVTQMGQEVILRCVPISNHLYFYWYRQILGQKVEFLVSFYNNEISEKSEIFDDQFSVERPDGSNFTLKIRSTKLEDSAMYFCASSNGLYSSYNEQFFGPGTRLTVL.

The chain links TRBV2 to TRBJ2-1; maybe TRBD2 (6 bases). CDR1 is SNHLY and CDR2 is FYNNEI in the germline V gene. The CDR3 loop spans 12 amino acids. V was cut by 1 base and J by 9 bases, with 7 bases left in between. CDR3 sequence: CASSEGRGEQFF. CDR3 bases: TGTGCCAGCAGTGAAGGGCGGGGTGAGCAGTTCTTC.

Regarding this clone: Within the sample, other DNA sequences also encode this same CDR3. V is TRBV5-6 and J is TRBJ1-2; 9 bases are a match to TRBD1. The CDR3 is 14 residues long. Germline CDR1 is SGHDT and CDR2 is YYEEEE. Trimming cost V 0 bases and J 5 bases; bases outside gene matches: 2. The CDR3: CASSLGTGVYGYTF. The CDR3, as DNA: TGTGCCAGCAGCTTGGGGACAGGGGTGTATGGCTACACCTTC.

The V call is TRBV27, the J call TRBJ2-7; weak D call: TRBD2 (6 bases). CDR1 and CDR2 from the germline V gene are MNHEY and SMNVEV (reference sequence). The V and J ends lost 5 bases and 2 bases respectively, with 13 bases between them. This CDR3 has 14 amino acids. The CDR3 reads CASSPGLLAYEQYF. Here the CDR3 DNA reads TGTGCCAGCAGTCCGGGACTCCTAGCCTACGAGCAGTACTTC.

V is TRBV5-4 and J is TRBJ1-4; 8 bases fit TRBD1. There are 14 residues in the CDR3. The germline V gene encodes CDR1 SGHNT and CDR2 YYREEE (reference sequence). The V segment lost 4 bases and the J segment 8 bases; nucleotides outside the gene matches: 7. CDR3 sequence (DNA): TGTGCCAGCAGCCTTACTCAGGGGGCGGAAAAACTGTTTTTT. As protein: CASSLTQGAEKLFF.

The chain joins TRBV7-5 to TRBJ1-1; the listed D gene, TRBD1, was not tested against the DNA. TRBV7-5 is labeled a pseudogene. The CDR3 loop spans 14 amino acids. The CDR3 reads CARSPYRGDTEAFF. In DNA form, the CDR3 reads TGTGCCAGAAGCCCCTACAGGGGGGACACTGAAGCTTTCTTT.

The chain carries TRBV5-4 and TRBJ2-3, with 8 bases aligning to TRBD1. V lost 0 bases and J lost 2; bases outside the gene matches: 2. Germline V gives CDR1 SGHNT, CDR2 YYREEE (reference sequence). CDR3 length: 15 amino acids. CDR3 in DNA: TGTGCCAGCAGCTTGGACAGGGGGGTCACAGATACGCAGTATTTT. Protein product: CASSLDRGVTDTQYF.

This chain joins TRBV6-6 and TRBJ1-1; D is possibly TRBD1 (5 bases). The V and J ends lost 2 bases and 5 bases respectively, with 9 bases between them. Germline-derived CDR1 and CDR2 are MNHNY and SVGAGI (reference sequence). The CDR3 is 13 amino acids. The CDR3, as DNA: TGTGCCAGCAGTTACGGGGCTAAGACTGAAGCTTTCTTT. It specifies CASSYGAKTEAFF.

The sample holds one count of this clone. The J gene is TRBJ2-5, the V gene TRBV10-3, with a tentative D call TRBD1 (7 bases). The V gene lost 5 bases and the J gene lost 6 bases, with 13 bases spanning the gap. This CDR3 is built from 13 residues. Looked up from germline, CDR1 is ENHRY and CDR2 is SYGVKD. The CDR3 sequence: CAISTGDSKTQYF. CDR3 DNA sequence: TGTGCCATCAGTACAGGGGACTCCAAGACCCAGTACTTC.

The rearrangement links TRBV6-2 or TRBV6-3 to TRBJ2-7; 7 bases map to TRBD1. Germline trimming cut 5 bases from V and 1 base from J; bases unmatched to any gene: 2. The germline CDR1 and CDR2 sequences are MNHEY and SVGEGT. This CDR3 is built from 13 residues. CDR3 DNA sequence: TGTGCCAGCAGTCGGACAGGTTCCTACGAGCAGTACTTC. Amino acids: CASSRTGSYEQYF.

This clone was counted ten times or more. This chain uses TRBV7-8 with TRBJ1-4; tentatively, D is TRBD1 (5 bases). The germline CDR1 and CDR2 sequences are SGHVS and FQNEAQ. This CDR3 has 15 residues. V lost 8 bases to trimming and J lost 0 bases, with 13 bases between them. CDR3 bases: TGTGCCAGCTGGGCGGGGGGAGCAACTAATGAAAAACTGTTTTTT. Its translation is CASWAGGATNEKLFF.

The chain couples TRBV19 to TRBJ1-3, with 9 bases aligning to TRBD1. V shed 10 bases and J 1 base; nucleotides not matched to a gene: 11. Germline CDR1 LNHDA, CDR2 SQIVND (reference sequence). CDR3 length: 16 amino acids. CDR3 in amino acids: CATAPGQGGSGNTIYF. The CDR3 bases are TGTGCCACCGCCCCGGGACAGGGTGGATCTGGAAACACCATATATTTT. The full variable domain, its missing parts supplied by reference TRBV19 and TRBJ1-3, is DGGITQSPKYLFRKEGQNVTLSCEQNLNHDAMYWYRQDPGQGLRLIYYSQIVNDFQKGDIAEGYSVSREKKESFPLTVTSAQKNPTAFYLCATAPGQGGSGNTIYFGEGSWLTVV.

The chain couples TRBV27 to TRBJ1-2; TRBD1 matches 9 bases. Trimming at V came to 3 bases and at J to 7 bases, leaving 12 bases not matched to a gene. The CDR3 has 16 amino acids. Germline loops: CDR1 MNHEY, CDR2 SMNVEV (reference sequence). The CDR3 loop reads CASSFLRDRVGSGYTF. The CDR3 bases are TGTGCCAGCAGTTTCCTCCGGGACAGGGTAGGGAGTGGCTACACCTTC.

This chain links TRBV10-1 with TRBJ2-2, with 9 bases fitting TRBD2. The length of the CDR3 is 16 residues. CDR1 and CDR2 from the germline V gene are WNHNN and SYGVQD (reference sequence). V dropped 3 bases and J dropped 6; count of bases not matched to a gene: 8. This CDR3 is CASSDVSSGIPGELFF. The CDR3 DNA reads TGCGCCAGCAGTGACGTGTCTAGCGGGATCCCCGGGGAGCTGTTTTTT.

This clone turned up a few times. The chain employs TRBV6-5 and TRBJ1-5; 8 bases line up with TRBD1. Germline-derived CDR1 and CDR2 are MNHEY and SVGAGI. There are 14 residues in the CDR3. The junction had 6 bases not matched to a gene; V was cut back by 6 bases and J by 5 bases. For the CDR3, the DNA is TGTGCCAGCAGCCACAGGGGGACGGATCAGCCCCAGCATTTT. Translation gives CASSHRGTDQPQHF.

The V and J genes are TRBV3-1 (or the pseudogene TRBV3-2) and TRBJ2-7; a possible D gene is TRBD2 (6 bases). This CDR3 region has 14 residues. Germline lookup yields CDR1 LGHDT and CDR2 YNNKEL (reference sequence). V lost 4 bases and J lost 0, with 10 bases in between. CDR3 residues: CASSPSETSYEQYF. The DNA for the CDR3 is TGTGCCAGCAGCCCTAGCGAGACCTCCTACGAGCAGTACTTC.

This CDR3 is CAWSVQRETQYF. In DNA form, the CDR3 reads TGTGCCTGGAGTGTACAGAGAGAGACCCAGTACTTC. The rearrangement joins TRBV30 to TRBJ2-5, with no clear D. Germline CDR1 reads GTSNPN; CDR2 reads SVGIG (reference sequence). The CDR3 is made up of 12 amino acids. Trimming shortened V by 0 bases and J by 4 bases, and 6 bases separated the two germline ends.

The V gene is TRBV7-9, the J gene TRBJ2-7; 8 bases agree with TRBD2. The V segment lost 4 bases and the J segment 3 bases; nucleotides outside the gene matches: 14. The germline gives CDR1 SEHNR, CDR2 FQNEAQ (reference sequence). This CDR3 comprises 17 residues. The chain's CDR3 is CASSSIRGGAQGYEQYF. For the CDR3, the DNA is TGTGCCAGCAGCTCCATCCGGGGGGGGGCGCAGGGCTACGAGCAGTACTTC.

The rearrangement uses TRBV9 and TRBJ2-5; TRBD2 agrees at 13 bases. V gave up 2 bases and J gave up 5 bases; unmatched junction bases: 3. Germline V gene lookup returns CDR1 SGDLS and CDR2 YYNGEE. The CDR3 runs 15 residues. The CDR3 sequence: CASSVGLAGMETQYF. The CDR3 coding sequence is TGTGCCAGCAGCGTGGGACTAGCGGGAATGGAGACCCAGTACTTC.

CDR3 in DNA: TGTGCCAGCAGCCAACTCTTAGCGGGGAGCTCCTACAATGAGCAGTTCTTC. This codes for CASSQLLAGSSYNEQFF. The chain recombines TRBV3-1 (or the pseudogene TRBV3-2) with TRBJ2-1; 8 nucleotides align to TRBD2. V lost 2 bases, J lost 0 bases, and 6 bases stayed unmatched. CDR1 is LGHDT, CDR2 YNNKEL, per germline (reference sequence). This CDR3 is 17 amino acids long.